The sample holds many counts of the clone carrying this TCR beta chain. The TCRbeta library was prepared with unique molecular identifiers. TCRdb passed the PCR reads through MiXCR, listing each CDR3 protein once. This sample carries roughly 280,000 distinct CDR3 sequences, about 9.9% of them seen once, and the ten largest clones take around 22%. The CDR3 loop spans 14 amino acids. Germline CDR1 SGHTA, CDR2 FQGNSA. The germline V and J ends were trimmed by 5 bases and 2 bases, with 13 bases remaining between them. The data belong to a study of T-cell reconstitution after alpha-beta-depleted transplantation in children.

This chain uses TRBV7-2 with TRBJ2-7; D uncertain. The source material was peripheral blood, sampled 180 days after TCRalphabeta/CD19-depleted stem cell transplant. The TCR was taken from a male patient between 2 and 15 years old who had a stem cell transplant for chronic granulomatous disease, so the T cells may come from the graft donor. In nucleotides, the CDR3 is TGTGCCAGCAGCATCCCCAATTCCCCCTACGAGCAGTACTTC. As protein: CASSIPNSPYEQYF.